The 22 T cell receptor beta chains presented below share a single source sample, sequenced in a study of regulatory T cells in long-lasting Graves disease. CDR3 regions were amplified by Arm-PCR using iRepertoire HTBI primers to build TCR beta libraries. TCRdb analysed the multiplex PCR reads with MiXCR anew, one entry per CDR3 protein. The sample holds about 620,000 distinct CDR3 sequences, roughly 15% seen once. The time point is: newly diagnosed GD, antithyroid drugs for less than 3 months. The TCR library was made from RNA that had been extracted from PBMCs in TRIzol. These data also formed part of another study, on T cells in Graves' hyperthyroidism and ophthalmopathy.

The material was peripheral blood mononuclear cells (PBMCs), obtained at new diagnosis, from a patient treated with antithyroid drugs. The receptor source for this set is a woman aged 25 to 45 with Graves disease.

This clonotype was detected many times. The genes are TRBV6-2 or TRBV6-3 and TRBJ2-5, with unresolved D. CDR3 length equals 13 residues. Trimming cost V 0 bases and J 4 bases, with 6 bases left between them. Germline assignment: CDR1 MNHEY and CDR2 SVGEGT. CDR3 loop: CASSYSGAETQYF. The CDR3 nucleotides are TGTGCCAGCAGTTACTCTGGTGCAGAGACCCAGTACTTC.

This clonotype was found a few times. V usage is TRBV20-1 and J usage is TRBJ1-5; possibly TRBD1 for D (6 bases). Germline CDR1 is DFQATT and CDR2 is SNEGSKA (reference sequence). The CDR3 totals 15 residues. V lost 5 bases and J lost 3, with 17 bases in between. CDR3 amino acids: CSAPKSGTPNQPQHF. The CDR3, as DNA: TGCAGTGCTCCCAAAAGCGGGACACCCAATCAGCCCCAGCATTTT.

This clonotype has just a few counts. V gene TRBV13 combines with J gene TRBJ1-3; tentatively, D is TRBD1 (5 bases). CDR1 and CDR2 from the germline V gene are PRHDT and FYEKMQ (reference sequence). The germline V and J ends were trimmed by 5 bases and 2 bases, with 13 bases remaining between them. This CDR3 is built from 15 residues. CDR3 in DNA: TGTGCCAGCAGCCCACCCGGGACGGCTGGAAACACCATATATTTT. Residues: CASSPPGTAGNTIYF.

The chain links TRBV19 to TRBJ2-3; no definite D call. CDR1 and CDR2 (germline): LNHDA, SQIVND (reference sequence). This CDR3 has 16 residues. The V end lost 5 bases, the J end lost 2 bases, and 17 bases lay between the germline ends. CDR3 DNA: TGTGCCAGTAGTCCACCGACCCGGGCCAACACAGATACGCAGTATTTT. Its protein product is CASSPPTRANTDTQYF.

The chain employs TRBV9 and TRBJ2-3; no clear D. Trimming shortened V by 7 bases and J by 2 bases, and 14 bases separated the two germline ends. CDR1 is SGDLS, CDR2 YYNGEE, per germline. This CDR3 contains 14 residues. The CDR3 DNA sequence: TGTGCCAGCGGATTCTCTTATACCACAGATACGCAGTATTTT. Translated: CASGFSYTTDTQYF.

In this sample, this clonotype turned up many times. The chain joins TRBV28 to TRBJ1-5; no clear D gene. CDR3 length: 15 residues. Trimming removed 1 base from V and 2 bases from J, with 9 bases in between. Germline CDR1 reads MDHEN; CDR2 reads SYDVKM. The CDR3 bases are TGTGCCAGCAGTTTATTCTCGGACGGCAATCAGCCCCAGCATTTT. As protein: CASSLFSDGNQPQHF.

This clonotype was counted between two and nine times. CDR3 loop: CASSQVQGPNGYTF. Written as DNA, the CDR3 is TGCGCCAGCAGCCAAGTGCAGGGGCCAAATGGCTACACCTTC. The gene calls are TRBV4-1 and TRBJ1-2; weak D call: TRBD1 (6 bases). This CDR3 spans 14 amino acids. Per the germline V gene, CDR1 is MGHRA and CDR2 is YSYEKL. V lost 1 base and J lost 6, with 12 bases in between.

This clonotype was picked up a small number of times. The J gene is TRBJ1-1, the V gene TRBV5-1; no reliable D call. This CDR3 has 14 amino acids. Germline V gene sequence: CDR1 SGHRS, CDR2 YFSETQ. Deletions cut 0 bases from V and 5 bases from J, with 11 bases between. The CDR3 sequence: CASSLAQDGTEAFF. CDR3 DNA sequence: TGCGCCAGCAGCTTGGCACAAGATGGAACTGAAGCTTTCTTT.

This chain connects TRBV6-2 or TRBV6-3 to TRBJ2-5; D not certain. V was pared by 9 bases and J by 7 bases, with 18 bases between. The germline V gene has CDR1 MNHEY and CDR2 SVGEGT. This CDR3 spans 13 amino acids. The CDR3 spells CASEDDALGTQYF. The CDR3 nucleotides read TGTGCCAGTGAGGACGACGCCCTGGGGACCCAGTACTTC.

This clonotype was counted many times. In DNA, the CDR3 is TGCAGCGTTGTGCTAGCGGTTTACACAGATACGCAGTATTTT. Protein product: CSVVLAVYTDTQYF. The rearrangement uses TRBV29-1 and TRBJ2-3; TRBD2 aligns across 7 bases. After removal of 4 bases from V and 2 bases from J, the junction contained 6 bases not matched to a gene. The CDR3 is made up of 14 amino acids. From germline, CDR1 is SQVTM and CDR2 ANQGSEA.

As for this clonotype: Given a much more abundant clone one base away, this may be a read error. The genes are TRBV27 and TRBJ2-5; TRBD1 is a possible D gene (5 bases). Deletions cut 4 bases from V and 7 bases from J, with 13 bases between. The CDR3 contains 13 residues. Germline values: CDR1 MNHEY, CDR2 SMNVEV (reference sequence). The CDR3 nucleotides are TGTGCCAGCAGTTCAGGGCCTTTGGGGACCCAGTACTTC. It codes for CASSSGPLGTQYF.

This clonotype was seen only a few times. This sequence joins TRBV30 and TRBJ2-3; 11 nucleotides match TRBD2. The CDR3 sequence is 14 residues long. Germline V lookup: CDR1 GTSNPN, CDR2 SVGIG (reference sequence). Trimming at V came to 2 bases and at J to 6 bases, leaving 4 bases not matched to a gene. In DNA form, the CDR3 reads TGTGCCTGGAGTCGAGTAGCGGGAGGGGATACGCAGTATTTT. Encoded protein: CAWSRVAGGDTQYF.

This clonotype was observed many times. This chain connects TRBV27 to TRBJ1-1; 9 bases map to TRBD1. J gave up 4 bases and V 1 base, and 7 bases lay outside the gene matches. The length of the CDR3 is 16 residues. Per germline, CDR1 MNHEY and CDR2 SMNVEV (reference sequence). The CDR3 DNA reads TGTGCCAGCAGTTTATGGACAGGGGAAAGGACCACTGAAGCTTTCTTT. This translates into CASSLWTGERTTEAFF.

This clonotype was picked up many times. Here the CDR3 DNA reads TGTGCCATCAGTGAGTCCTCAACCGGGAACACTGAAGCTTTCTTT. The encoded protein is CAISESSTGNTEAFF. The V and J genes are TRBV10-3 and TRBJ1-1; D ambiguous. Deletions cut 0 bases from V and 1 base from J, with 9 bases between. Germline assignment: CDR1 ENHRY and CDR2 SYGVKD. The CDR3 length is 15 residues.

The chain couples TRBV6-2 or TRBV6-3 to TRBJ2-1, with 8 nucleotides matching TRBD1. Germline V gives CDR1 MNHEY, CDR2 SVGEGT. The CDR3 has 17 residues. J gave up 3 bases and V 0 bases, and 7 bases lay outside the gene matches. Here the CDR3 reads CASSYSTTGADYNEQFF. CDR3 sequence (DNA): TGTGCCAGCAGTTACTCGACGACAGGGGCCGACTACAATGAGCAGTTCTTC.

This clonotype was seen at least ten times. The chain employs TRBV30 and TRBJ2-7, with D possibly being TRBD1 or TRBD2 (5 bases each). The V gene's germline CDR1 is GTSNPN and CDR2 SVGIG (reference sequence). V was cut by 1 base and J by 3 bases, with 10 bases left in between. The CDR3 length is 13 residues. CDR3 bases: TGTGCCTGGAGTGGGGGGTGGGGCTACGAGCAGTACTTC. Amino acid sequence: CAWSGGWGYEQYF.

J is TRBJ2-1 and V is TRBV10-3, with D uncertain. V was cut by 4 bases and J by 9 bases, with 10 bases left in between. The germline V gene encodes CDR1 ENHRY and CDR2 SYGVKD. The CDR3 length is 12 residues. Here the CDR3 reads CAISVDVLEQFF. DNA for the CDR3: TGTGCCATCAGTGTTGATGTTCTTGAGCAGTTCTTC.

This clonotype appeared many times. The chain joins TRBV2 to TRBJ1-2; perhaps TRBD1 as D (6 bases). In germline, CDR1 is SNHLY, CDR2 FYNNEI. Trimming took 9 bases from V and 4 from J, leaving 12 bases between them. This CDR3 has 12 amino acids. The CDR3 DNA reads TGTGCCAGAAATTCACAGGGCTATGGCTACACCTTC. This translates into CARNSQGYGYTF. Supplemented by reference TRBV2 and TRBJ1-2, the full variable domain reads EPEVTQTPSHQVTQMGQEVILRCVPISNHLYFYWYRQILGQKVEFLVSFYNNEISEKSEIFDDQFSVERPDGSNFTLKIRSTKLEDSAMYFCARNSQGYGYTFGSGTRLTVV.

This chain links TRBV29-1 with TRBJ1-4; TRBD1 might be the D (5 bases). Germline V gene sequence: CDR1 SQVTM, CDR2 ANQGSEA. The ends were cut back, 2 bases at V and 7 bases at J, with 11 bases in the middle. The CDR3 sequence is 13 residues long. The CDR3 DNA reads as TGCAGCGTTGAAAAGGGACGAGGTGAAAAACTGTTTTTT. Translation gives CSVEKGRGEKLFF.

This clonotype was counted at least ten times. This rearrangement joins TRBV6-1 to TRBJ1-4; D may be TRBD1 (6 bases). The length of the CDR3 is 14 residues. Trimming pared 1 base from V and 6 bases from J, leaving 9 bases between. Germline lookup yields CDR1 MNHNS and CDR2 SASEGT. The CDR3 DNA reads TGTGCCAGCAGTGAAGGCAGGGGAGATGAAAAACTGTTTTTT. Its translation is CASSEGRGDEKLFF.

J is TRBJ1-4 and V is TRBV27, with no clear D. The CDR3 has 14 amino acids. Trimming removed 6 bases from V and 7 bases from J, with 15 bases in between. Germline V lookup: CDR1 MNHEY, CDR2 SMNVEV (reference sequence). CDR3 loop: CASSLLGVAEKLFF. CDR3 nucleotide sequence: TGTGCCAGCAGCTTGCTTGGGGTCGCTGAAAAACTGTTTTTT.

The gene calls are TRBV6-2 or TRBV6-3 and TRBJ2-3; 8 nucleotides agree with TRBD2. Per germline, CDR1 MNHEY and CDR2 SVGEGT. There are 16 residues in the CDR3. V lost 0 bases to trimming and J lost 0 bases; unmatched junction nucleotides: 2. The CDR3 sequence is CASSYSLAGSTDTQYF. The CDR3 bases are TGTGCCAGCAGTTACTCCTTAGCGGGAAGCACAGATACGCAGTATTTT.